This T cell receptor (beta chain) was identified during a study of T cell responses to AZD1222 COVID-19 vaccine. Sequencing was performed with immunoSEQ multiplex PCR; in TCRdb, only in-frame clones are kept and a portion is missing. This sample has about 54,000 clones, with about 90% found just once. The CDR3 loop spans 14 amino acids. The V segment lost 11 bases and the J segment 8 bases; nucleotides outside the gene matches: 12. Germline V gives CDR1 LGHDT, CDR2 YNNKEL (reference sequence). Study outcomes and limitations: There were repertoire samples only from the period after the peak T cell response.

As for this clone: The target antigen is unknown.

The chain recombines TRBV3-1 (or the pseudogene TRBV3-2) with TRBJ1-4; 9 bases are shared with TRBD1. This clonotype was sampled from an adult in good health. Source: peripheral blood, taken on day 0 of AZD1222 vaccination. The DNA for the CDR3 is TGTGCCTGTTCAGGGACAGGGATTAGGGAAAAACTGTTTTTT. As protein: CACSGTGIREKLFF.